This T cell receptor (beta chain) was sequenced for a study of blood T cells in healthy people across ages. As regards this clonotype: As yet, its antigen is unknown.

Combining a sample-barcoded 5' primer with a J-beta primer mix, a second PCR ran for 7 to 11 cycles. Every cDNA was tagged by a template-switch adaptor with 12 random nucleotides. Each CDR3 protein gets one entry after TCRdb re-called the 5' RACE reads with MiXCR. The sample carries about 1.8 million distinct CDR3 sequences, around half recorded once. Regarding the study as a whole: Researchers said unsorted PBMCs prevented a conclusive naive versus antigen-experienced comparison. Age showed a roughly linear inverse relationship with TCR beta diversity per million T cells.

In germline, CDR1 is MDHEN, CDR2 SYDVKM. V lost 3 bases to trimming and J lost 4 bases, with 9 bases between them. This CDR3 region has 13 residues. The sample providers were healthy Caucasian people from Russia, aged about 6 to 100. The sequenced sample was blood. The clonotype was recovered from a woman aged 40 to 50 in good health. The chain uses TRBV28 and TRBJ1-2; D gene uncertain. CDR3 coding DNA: TGTGCCAGCAGTTTTGGGGTTCCCTATGGCTACACCTTC. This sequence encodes CASSFGVPYGYTF.